What follows are 2 T cell receptor beta chains derived from one specimen sequenced in a study of brain T cells in children with intractable seizures. TCRdb keeps only in-frame clones here, not all; method: immunoSEQ multiplex PCR. The repertoire holds roughly 80,000 clones, around 90% seen once, with around 24% in the top ten. The sequenced sample was peripheral blood, obtained at surgery. All receptors derive from a girl aged 2 to 9 with Rasmussen encephalitis and intractable seizures.

The chain combines TRBV6-5 with TRBJ1-1, with D maybe TRBD1 (6 bases). Germline CDR1 and CDR2: MNHEY and SVGAGI. Deletions cut 6 bases from V and 4 bases from J, with 15 bases between. CDR3 length: 14 amino acids. The CDR3 DNA sequence: TGTGCCAGCAGCAGCAAGGGGGTCTTCACTGAAGCTTTCTTT. It translates to CASSSKGVFTEAFF.

The chain joins TRBV3-1 (or the pseudogene TRBV3-2) to TRBJ1-1; maybe TRBD1 (6 bases). Between the trimmed V and J ends, which lost 0 bases and 11 bases, there was a span of 13 bases. This CDR3 comprises 13 residues. CDR1 is LGHDT and CDR2 is YNNKEL in the germline V gene (reference sequence). CDR3 in DNA: TGTGCCAGCAGCCAAGATGGGGGGCGTGGGGCTTTCTTT. This codes for CASSQDGGRGAFF.